The 27 T cell receptor beta chains given below trace back to one sample, sequenced in a study of T cells in Graves' hyperthyroidism and ophthalmopathy. Authors of the study amplified TCR beta CDR3 regions from RNA transcripts. HTBI primers drove first-round RT-PCR of the TCR CDR3. Via MiXCR, TCRdb re-called the multiplex PCR reads, giving one row per CDR3 protein. The sample records hundreds of thousands of distinct CDR3 sequences, less than 30% being singletons. Sequenced material: blood. The source is a man aged 40-49 years with Graves' hyperthyroidism that later progressed to Graves' ophthalmopathy.

This clonotype was detected many times. V is TRBV18 and J is TRBJ2-5, with TRBD1 matching over 8 bases. From germline, CDR1 is KGHSH and CDR2 LQKENI. The CDR3 length is 14 residues. Trimming removed 6 bases from V and 4 bases from J; junction bases left unmatched: 7. Written as DNA, the CDR3 is TGTGCCAGCTCCGTGGACAGGGTAGCAGAGACCCAGTACTTC. Protein product: CASSVDRVAETQYF.

This chain's CDR3 is CASLDTGVDTQYF. The CDR3 nucleotides read TGTGCCAGCTTGGACACAGGGGTGGATACGCAGTATTTT. The gene calls are TRBV28 and TRBJ2-3; 7 bases match TRBD1. With 8 bases clipped from V and 6 bases from J, the junction kept 8 bases outside the gene matches. The germline CDR1 and CDR2 sequences are MDHEN and SYDVKM. The CDR3 consists of 13 residues.

This clonotype was counted ten times or more. The chain links TRBV20-1 to TRBJ1-1; D not certain. Per germline, CDR1 DFQATT and CDR2 SNEGSKA (reference sequence). V was pared by 6 bases and J by 1 base, with 9 bases between. The length of the CDR3 is 12 residues. In DNA, the CDR3 is TGCAGTGCCAAGGGAGGGAACACTGAAGCTTTCTTT. This gives the protein CSAKGGNTEAFF.

This chain joins TRBV20-1 and TRBJ2-5; weak D call: TRBD2 (6 bases). In germline, CDR1 is DFQATT, CDR2 SNEGSKA (reference sequence). Trimming left V 6 bases short and J 2 bases short, with 10 bases between. The CDR3 consists of 12 residues. The CDR3 region is CSARTNQETQYF. Here the CDR3 DNA reads TGCAGTGCGCGGACTAATCAAGAGACCCAGTACTTC.

This clonotype was counted many times. V is TRBV28 and J is TRBJ2-7; 10 bases fit TRBD1. Looked up from germline, CDR1 is MDHEN and CDR2 is SYDVKM. Losses at the gene ends were 3 bases for V and 3 bases for J; bases not matched to a gene: 2. This CDR3 region has 14 residues. DNA of the CDR3: TGTGCCAGCAGTTTGACAGGGGGCTTCTACGAGCAGTACTTC. Translating it yields CASSLTGGFYEQYF.

At least ten counts were recorded for this clonotype. This chain connects TRBV15 to TRBJ2-7; D is undetermined. The CDR3 runs 17 residues. From germline, CDR1 is LNHNV and CDR2 YYDKDF (reference sequence). Between the trimmed V and J ends, which lost 0 bases and 5 bases, there was a span of 20 bases. Here the CDR3 reads CATSRDWMGFRVNEQYF. CDR3 sequence (DNA): TGTGCCACCAGCAGAGATTGGATGGGTTTCCGGGTGAACGAGCAGTACTTC.

This clonotype has ten or more counts. The V call is TRBV10-3, the J call TRBJ2-7; tentatively, D is TRBD1 (5 bases). This CDR3 comprises 12 residues. V lost 6 bases and J 3 bases, leaving 9 bases between the germline ends. CDR1 is ENHRY, CDR2 SYGVKD, per germline. Here the CDR3 reads CAIRGQGYEQYF. CDR3 coding DNA: TGTGCCATCAGGGGGCAGGGCTACGAGCAGTACTTC.

This clonotype was counted at least ten times. The chain links TRBV25-1 to TRBJ2-7, with D possibly matching TRBD1 (5 bases). V was trimmed by 2 bases and J by 6 bases, leaving 11 bases between them. Germline V lookup: CDR1 MGHDK, CDR2 SYGVNS. The length of the CDR3 is 13 residues. CDR3 in amino acids: CASSETLGVEQYF. CDR3 in DNA: TGTGCCAGCAGTGAAACCTTAGGGGTCGAGCAGTACTTC.

This chain uses TRBV9 with TRBJ2-2, with D hard to call. This CDR3 is 12 amino acids long. The V gene's germline CDR1 is SGDLS and CDR2 YYNGEE. V gave up 1 base and J gave up 6 bases, with 4 bases separating them. The DNA of the CDR3 is TGTGCCAGCAGCGTATTCCCCGGGGAGCTGTTTTTT. This translates into CASSVFPGELFF.

At least ten counts were recorded for this clonotype. This chain uses TRBV4-1 with TRBJ1-5; no clear D gene. The CDR3 extends over 15 amino acids. Germline V gene lookup returns CDR1 MGHRA and CDR2 YSYEKL. V lost 2 bases to trimming and J lost 3 bases, with 11 bases between them. The CDR3 bases are TGCGCCAGCAGCCAAAACCATGCAGACAATCAGCCCCAGCATTTT. As protein: CASSQNHADNQPQHF.

This clonotype was seen repeatedly, ten times or more. The rearrangement joins TRBV27 to TRBJ2-7; a weak D match, TRBD2 (6 bases). Trimming took off 6 bases at V and 7 bases at J, with 19 bases between the two ends. Per germline, CDR1 MNHEY and CDR2 SMNVEV (reference sequence). The CDR3 totals 14 residues. Written as DNA, the CDR3 is TGTGCCAGCAGCCCCACAGGAGGGTACGGGGAGCAGTACTTC. It encodes CASSPTGGYGEQYF.

This clonotype has ten or more counts. The chain recombines TRBV20-1 with TRBJ2-5; the D gene is possibly TRBD2 (6 bases). V gave up 6 bases and J gave up 4 bases, with 18 bases separating them. The length of the CDR3 is 14 residues. CDR1 is DFQATT, CDR2 SNEGSKA, per germline (reference sequence). CDR3: CSAGLGGVGETQYF. In nucleotides, the CDR3 is TGCAGTGCCGGGCTAGGCGGGGTGGGAGAGACCCAGTACTTC.

This clonotype was counted ten times or more. V usage is TRBV28 and J usage is TRBJ1-1; no reliable D call. This CDR3 spans 15 amino acids. Germline assignment: CDR1 MDHEN and CDR2 SYDVKM. The ends were cut back, 5 bases at V and 1 base at J, with 14 bases in the middle. DNA of the CDR3: TGTGCCAGCAGTGCAAATAGACGGCAGAACACTGAAGCTTTCTTT. Translated: CASSANRRQNTEAFF.

This clonotype came up many times. The chain joins TRBV29-1 to TRBJ2-5; perhaps TRBD1 as D (7 bases). Germline-derived CDR1 and CDR2 are SQVTM and ANQGSEA. The CDR3 totals 14 residues. Between the trimmed V and J ends, which lost 4 bases and 2 bases, there was a span of 14 bases. CDR3 DNA sequence: TGCAGCGTTGGCCCGACAGGGACTCAAGAGACCCAGTACTTC. This gives the protein CSVGPTGTQETQYF.

This clonotype has ten or more counts. The chain joins TRBV7-2 to TRBJ2-5, with 8 positions matching TRBD2. The germline CDR1 and CDR2 sequences are SGHTA and FQGNSA. The length of the CDR3 is 14 residues. V was pared by 5 bases and J by 3 bases, with 5 bases of the junction left unmatched. This CDR3 is CASSPTSGEETQYF. CDR3 bases: TGTGCCAGCAGCCCTACTAGCGGAGAAGAGACCCAGTACTTC.

This clonotype was found many times. The chain recombines TRBV10-3 with TRBJ2-7; D possibly matches TRBD1 or TRBD2 (5 bases each). V was trimmed by 6 bases and J by 4 bases, leaving 16 bases between them. CDR1 is ENHRY and CDR2 is SYGVKD in the germline V gene. The CDR3 extends over 14 amino acids. CDR3 coding DNA: TGTGCCATCAGGAACGATCCTGGGGGATACGAGCAGTACTTC. This sequence encodes CAIRNDPGGYEQYF.

This chain connects TRBV20-1 to TRBJ2-5; 11 bases align to TRBD2. The CDR3 has 12 residues. Trimming at V came to 4 bases and at J to 5 bases, leaving 0 bases not matched to a gene. Germline-derived CDR1 and CDR2 are DFQATT and SNEGSKA (reference sequence). The CDR3 sequence is CSATSGRETQYF. The DNA for the CDR3 is TGCAGTGCTACTAGCGGGAGGGAGACCCAGTACTTC.

This clonotype was observed many times. The J gene is TRBJ1-1, the V gene TRBV6-5, with D maybe TRBD1 (6 bases). Germline CDR1 is MNHEY and CDR2 is SVGAGI. Trimming shortened V by 1 base and J by 6 bases, and 12 bases separated the two germline ends. There are 14 residues in the CDR3. In DNA form, the CDR3 reads TGTGCCAGCAGTTACTATCGGACAGCCCCTGAAGCTTTCTTT. Protein: CASSYYRTAPEAFF.

This clonotype was recorded many times. V gene TRBV6-5 combines with J gene TRBJ2-7; TRBD1 matches at 9 bases. Germline values: CDR1 MNHEY, CDR2 SVGAGI. This CDR3 has 14 amino acids. Trimming at V came to 2 bases and at J to 6 bases, leaving 5 bases not matched to a gene. The CDR3 sequence: CASSYRDRDPEQYF. CDR3 sequence (DNA): TGTGCCAGCAGTTACCGGGACAGGGACCCCGAGCAGTACTTC.

This clonotype was observed a single time. The chain combines TRBV28 with TRBJ2-7, with D possibly matching TRBD1 (7 bases). Germline-derived CDR1 and CDR2 are MDHEN and SYDVKM. The CDR3 covers 15 residues. V dropped 5 bases and J dropped 2 bases, with 16 bases sitting between them. CDR3 sequence reads: CASSPRDRQAYEQYF. CDR3 nucleotides: TGTGCCAGCAGTCCGCGGGACAGACAAGCCTACGAGCAGTACTTC. The full variable domain, its missing parts supplied by reference TRBV28 and TRBJ2-7, is DVKVTQSSRYLVKRTGEKVFLECVQDMDHENMFWYRQDPGLGLRLIYFSYDVKMKEKGDIPEGYSVSREKKERFSLILESASTNQTSMYLCASSPRDRQAYEQYFGPGTRLTVT.

This clonotype showed up many times. This rearrangement joins TRBV4-1 to TRBJ1-5; tentatively, D is TRBD1 (6 bases). With 3 bases removed from V and 2 bases from J, the gap between germline ends came to 14 bases. Germline CDR1 MGHRA, CDR2 YSYEKL. The CDR3 is 16 residues long. CDR3 protein: CASSHLTGLGNQPQHF. The CDR3 DNA reads TGCGCCAGCAGCCACCTCACAGGGCTCGGCAATCAGCCCCAGCATTTT.

This sequence joins TRBV6-5 and TRBJ1-1; TRBD1 matches at 10 bases. With 2 bases clipped from V and 3 bases from J, the junction kept 6 bases outside the gene matches. Germline lookup yields CDR1 MNHEY and CDR2 SVGAGI. The CDR3 extends over 16 amino acids. The CDR3 reads CASSYTVGQGDTEAFF. CDR3 nucleotides: TGTGCCAGCAGTTACACGGTCGGACAGGGGGACACTGAAGCTTTCTTT.

This clonotype was found many times. The V gene is TRBV27, the J gene TRBJ2-5, with 10 bases that match TRBD2. This CDR3 has 15 residues. Unmatched junction bases numbered 6, after V lost 3 bases and J lost 5 bases. CDR1 and CDR2 (germline): MNHEY, SMNVEV (reference sequence). CDR3 nucleotides: TGTGCCAGCAGTTTTACGGCTAGCGGGAGTGAGACCCAGTACTTC. This sequence encodes CASSFTASGSETQYF.

The J gene is TRBJ1-1, the V gene TRBV6-2 or TRBV6-3; D unclear. The CDR3 runs 12 residues. CDR1 MNHEY and CDR2 SVGEGT come from the germline V gene. The V end lost 2 bases, the J end lost 7 bases, and 8 bases lay between the germline ends. For the CDR3, the DNA is TGTGCCAGCAGTTACGGACGGTTTGAAGCTTTCTTT. It specifies CASSYGRFEAFF.

This clonotype was picked up many times. V usage is TRBV19 and J usage is TRBJ1-1, with D perhaps matching TRBD1 (5 bases). This CDR3 spans 18 amino acids. Germline assignment: CDR1 LNHDA and CDR2 SQIVND (reference sequence). V shed 1 base and J shed 5 bases, with 23 bases lying between them. The CDR3 loop reads CASSIVFGFWGENTEAFF. The CDR3 coding sequence is TGTGCCAGTAGTATAGTTTTTGGGTTTTGGGGGGAGAATACTGAAGCTTTCTTT.

This clonotype showed up many times. The chain employs TRBV29-1 and TRBJ1-1, with TRBD1 as a possible D gene (6 bases). From germline, CDR1 is SQVTM and CDR2 ANQGSEA. This CDR3 spans 12 amino acids. V lost 8 bases and J 8 bases, leaving 18 bases between the germline ends. CDR3 bases: TGCAGCCCAGCCCCCCAGACAGGAGAAGCTTTCTTT. Protein: CSPAPQTGEAFF.

The table lists this clonotype with many counts. The chain is built from TRBV3-1 and TRBJ2-4; TRBD1 is a possible D gene (6 bases). CDR1 is LGHDT and CDR2 is YNNKEL in the germline V gene (reference sequence). This CDR3 has 14 residues. Trimming cost V 1 base and J 8 bases, with 12 bases left between them. The CDR3 bases are TGTGCCAGCAGCCAAGGTCAAACAGGGTACATTCAGTACTTC. Translation: CASSQGQTGYIQYF.